This TCR beta chain is from a study of cytomegalovirus exposure and HLA in healthy donors. In the study overall: The 130 or so validation repertoires, a later analysis reported, used the same platform as the 550 to 700 repertoires from the first cohort. Study-wide results and caveats: The listing of some 170 TCR beta chains classed them as cytomegalovirus-associated. For cytomegalovirus status, the classifier reportedly gave diagnoses with high specificity and sensitivity. The TCR clusters that emerged in the first cohort tended, a later analysis found, to co-occur in the 120 or so validation repertoires.

The data were produced by immunoSEQ multiplex PCR, yet TCRdb's version contains in-frame clones alone and is incomplete. Of about 56,000 clones listed, almost 97% were seen once; the top ten hold under 1.5%. A word on this clone: Its antigen is undetermined.

V was trimmed by 6 bases and J by 10 bases, leaving 13 bases between them. This CDR3 has 12 residues. Germline V gene lookup returns CDR1 LNHDA and CDR2 SQIVND (reference sequence). The rearrangement uses TRBV19 and TRBJ2-1; the D is unclear. What was sequenced was PBMCs. The sequence derives from a woman between 18 and 30 years old in good health and CMV-seronegative. This chain's CDR3 is CASSPNHGEQFF. In DNA form, the CDR3 reads TGTGCCAGTAGCCCCAATCACGGGGAGCAGTTCTTC.